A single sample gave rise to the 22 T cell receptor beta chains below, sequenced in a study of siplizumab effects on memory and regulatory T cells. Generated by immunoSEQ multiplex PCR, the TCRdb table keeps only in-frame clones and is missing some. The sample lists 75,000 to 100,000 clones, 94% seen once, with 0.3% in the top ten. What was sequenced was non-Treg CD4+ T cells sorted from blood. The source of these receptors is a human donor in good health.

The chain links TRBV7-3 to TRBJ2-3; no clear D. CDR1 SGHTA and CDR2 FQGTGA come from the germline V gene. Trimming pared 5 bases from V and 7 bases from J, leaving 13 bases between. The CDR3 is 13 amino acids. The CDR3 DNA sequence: TGTGCCAGCAGCGCCGGGCAGGCTAATACGCAGTATTTT. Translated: CASSAGQANTQYF.

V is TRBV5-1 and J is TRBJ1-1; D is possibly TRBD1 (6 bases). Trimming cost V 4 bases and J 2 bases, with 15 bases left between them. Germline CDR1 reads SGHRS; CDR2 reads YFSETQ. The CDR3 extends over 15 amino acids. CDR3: CASSPDGGGNTEAFF. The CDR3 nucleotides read TGCGCCAGCAGCCCCGACGGAGGGGGAAACACTGAAGCTTTCTTT.

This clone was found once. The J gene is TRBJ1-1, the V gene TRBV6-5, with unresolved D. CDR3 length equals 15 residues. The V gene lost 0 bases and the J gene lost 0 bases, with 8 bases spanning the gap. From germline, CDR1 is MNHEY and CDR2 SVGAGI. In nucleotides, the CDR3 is TGTGCCAGCAGTTACTCGGTACAGCTGAACACTGAAGCTTTCTTT. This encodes CASSYSVQLNTEAFF.

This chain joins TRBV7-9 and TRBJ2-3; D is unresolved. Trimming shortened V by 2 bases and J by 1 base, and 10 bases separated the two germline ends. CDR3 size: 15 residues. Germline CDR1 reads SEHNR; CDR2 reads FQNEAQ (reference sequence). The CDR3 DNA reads TGTGCCAGCAGCTTAAGGTTCGGCGGCACAGATACGCAGTATTTT. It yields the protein CASSLRFGGTDTQYF.

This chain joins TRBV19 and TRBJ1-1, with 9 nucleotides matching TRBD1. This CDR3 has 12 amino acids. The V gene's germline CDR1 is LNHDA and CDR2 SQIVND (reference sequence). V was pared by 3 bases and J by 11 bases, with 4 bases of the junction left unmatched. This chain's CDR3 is CASSINRGPAFF. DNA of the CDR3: TGTGCCAGTAGTATTAACAGGGGGCCTGCTTTCTTT. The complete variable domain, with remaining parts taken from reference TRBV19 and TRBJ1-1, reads DGGITQSPKYLFRKEGQNVTLSCEQNLNHDAMYWYRQDPGQGLRLIYYSQIVNDFQKGDIAEGYSVSREKKESFPLTVTSAQKNPTAFYLCASSINRGPAFFGQGTRLTVV.

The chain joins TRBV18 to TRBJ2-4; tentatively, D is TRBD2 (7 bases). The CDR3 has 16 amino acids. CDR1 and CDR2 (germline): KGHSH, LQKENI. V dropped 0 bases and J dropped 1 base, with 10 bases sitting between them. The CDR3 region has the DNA TGTGCCAGCTCACCACCGGCGGGGGCGGCCAAAAACATTCAGTACTTC. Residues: CASSPPAGAAKNIQYF.

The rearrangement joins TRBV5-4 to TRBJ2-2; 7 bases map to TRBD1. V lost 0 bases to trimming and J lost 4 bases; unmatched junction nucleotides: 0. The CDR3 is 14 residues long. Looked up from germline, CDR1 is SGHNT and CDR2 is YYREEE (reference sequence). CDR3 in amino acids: CASSLEGATGELFF. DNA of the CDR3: TGTGCCAGCAGCTTGGAGGGGGCCACCGGGGAGCTGTTTTTT. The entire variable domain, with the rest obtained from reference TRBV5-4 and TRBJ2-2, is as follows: ETGVTQSPTHLIKTRGQQVTLRCSSQSGHNTVSWYQQALGQGPQFIFQYYREEENGRGNFPPRFSGLQFPNYSSELNVNALELDDSALYLCASSLEGATGELFFGEGSRLTVL.

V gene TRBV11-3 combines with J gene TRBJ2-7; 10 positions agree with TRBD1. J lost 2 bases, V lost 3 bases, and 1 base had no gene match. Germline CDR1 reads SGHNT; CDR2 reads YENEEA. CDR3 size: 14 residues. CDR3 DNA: TGTGCCAGCAGCTTGACAGGGGGCCCCTACGAGCAGTACTTC. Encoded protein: CASSLTGGPYEQYF.

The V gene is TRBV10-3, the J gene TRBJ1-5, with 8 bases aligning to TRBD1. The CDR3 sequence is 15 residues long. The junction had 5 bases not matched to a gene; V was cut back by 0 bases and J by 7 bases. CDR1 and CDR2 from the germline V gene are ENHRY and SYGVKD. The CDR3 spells CAISESTGAGQPQHF. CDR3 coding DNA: TGTGCCATCAGTGAGTCGACAGGGGCTGGACAGCCCCAGCATTTT.

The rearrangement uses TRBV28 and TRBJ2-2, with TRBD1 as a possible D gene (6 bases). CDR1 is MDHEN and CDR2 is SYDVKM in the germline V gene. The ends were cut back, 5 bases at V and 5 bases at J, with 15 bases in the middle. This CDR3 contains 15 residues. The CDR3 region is CASSTPGRGTGELFF. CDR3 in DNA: TGTGCCAGCAGTACCCCGGGCAGGGGTACCGGGGAGCTGTTTTTT.

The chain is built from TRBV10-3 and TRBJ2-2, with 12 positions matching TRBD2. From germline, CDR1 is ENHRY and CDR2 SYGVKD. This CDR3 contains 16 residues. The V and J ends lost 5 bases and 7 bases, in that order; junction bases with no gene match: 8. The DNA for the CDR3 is TGTGCCATCAGTAAACTAGCGGGAGGCCTTAGCGGGGAGCTGTTTTTT. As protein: CAISKLAGGLSGELFF.

CDR3 nucleotide sequence: TGTGCCAGCCGCCCGGGGGCGAGTGGAAACACCATATATTTT. Translation: CASRPGASGNTIYF. The V gene is TRBV6-1, the J gene TRBJ1-3, with D maybe TRBD1 (6 bases). The CDR3 sequence is 14 residues long. V was shortened by 8 bases and J by 3 bases, with 14 bases between the two germline ends. CDR1 is MNHNS and CDR2 is SASEGT in the germline V gene.

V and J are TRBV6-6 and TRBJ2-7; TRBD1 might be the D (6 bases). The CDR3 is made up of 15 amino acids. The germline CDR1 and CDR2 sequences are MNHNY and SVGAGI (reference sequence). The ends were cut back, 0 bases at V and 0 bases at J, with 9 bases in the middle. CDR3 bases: TGTGCCAGCAGTTACTCAACAGGGATCTCCTACGAGCAGTACTTC. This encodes CASSYSTGISYEQYF.

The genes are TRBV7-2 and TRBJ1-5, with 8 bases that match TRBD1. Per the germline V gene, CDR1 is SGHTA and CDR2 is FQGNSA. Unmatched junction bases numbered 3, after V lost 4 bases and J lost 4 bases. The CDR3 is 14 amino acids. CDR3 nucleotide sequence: TGTGCCAGCAGCTCAACAGGGGGAAATCAGCCCCAGCATTTT. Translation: CASSSTGGNQPQHF.

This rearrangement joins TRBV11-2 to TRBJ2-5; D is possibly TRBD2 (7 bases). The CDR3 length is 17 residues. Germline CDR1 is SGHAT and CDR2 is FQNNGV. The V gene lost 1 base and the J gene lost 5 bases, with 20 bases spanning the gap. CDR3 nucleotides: TGTGCCAGCAGCTTAGGGTTGGGGGGGGCCCTGCGGGAGACCCAGTACTTC. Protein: CASSLGLGGALRETQYF.

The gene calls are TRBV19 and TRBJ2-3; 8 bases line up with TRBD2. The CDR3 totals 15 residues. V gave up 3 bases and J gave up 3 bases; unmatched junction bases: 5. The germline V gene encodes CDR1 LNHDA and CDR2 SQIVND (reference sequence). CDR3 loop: CASSISGGPTDTQYF. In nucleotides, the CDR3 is TGTGCCAGTAGTATTTCGGGGGGGCCGACAGATACGCAGTATTTT.

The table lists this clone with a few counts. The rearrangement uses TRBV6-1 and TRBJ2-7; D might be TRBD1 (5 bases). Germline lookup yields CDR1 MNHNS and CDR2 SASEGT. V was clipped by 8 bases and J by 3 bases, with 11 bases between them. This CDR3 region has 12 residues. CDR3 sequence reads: CASVAGIYEQYF. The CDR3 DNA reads TGTGCCAGCGTAGCAGGGATCTACGAGCAGTACTTC.

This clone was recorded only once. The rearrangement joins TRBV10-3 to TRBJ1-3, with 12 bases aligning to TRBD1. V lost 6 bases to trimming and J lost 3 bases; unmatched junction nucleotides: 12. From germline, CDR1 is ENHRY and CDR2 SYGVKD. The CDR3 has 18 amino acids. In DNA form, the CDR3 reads TGTGCCATCAGGCCCGGGACAGGGGGCGATATCCTTGGAAACACCATATATTTT. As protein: CAIRPGTGGDILGNTIYF.

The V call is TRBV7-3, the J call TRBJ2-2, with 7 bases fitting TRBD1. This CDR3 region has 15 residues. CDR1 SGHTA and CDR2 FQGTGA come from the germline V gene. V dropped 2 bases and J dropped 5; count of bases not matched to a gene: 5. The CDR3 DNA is TGTGCCAGCAGCTTAGTAGGGGGCGATACCGGGGAGCTGTTTTTT. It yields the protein CASSLVGGDTGELFF. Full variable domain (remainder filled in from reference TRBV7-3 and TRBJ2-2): GAGVSQTPSNKVTEKGKYVELRCDPISGHTALYWYRQSLGQGPEFLIYFQGTGAADDSGLPNDRFFAVRPEGSVSTLKIQRTERGDSAVYLCASSLVGGDTGELFFGEGSRLTVL.

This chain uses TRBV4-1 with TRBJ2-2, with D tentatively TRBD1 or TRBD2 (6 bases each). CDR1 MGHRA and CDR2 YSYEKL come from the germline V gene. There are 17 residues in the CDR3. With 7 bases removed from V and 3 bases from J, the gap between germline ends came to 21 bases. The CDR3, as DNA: TGCGCCAGCACCCTTACTACGGGGGCCCTGGACACCGGGGAGCTGTTTTTT. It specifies CASTLTTGALDTGELFF.

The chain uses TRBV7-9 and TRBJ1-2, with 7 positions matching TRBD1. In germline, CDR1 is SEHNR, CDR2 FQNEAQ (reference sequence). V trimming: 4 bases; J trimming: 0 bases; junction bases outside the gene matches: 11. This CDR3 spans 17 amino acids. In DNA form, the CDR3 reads TGTGCCAGCAGCTCCCCAGGGGGGATAACTCCTAACTATGGCTACACCTTC. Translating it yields CASSSPGGITPNYGYTF.

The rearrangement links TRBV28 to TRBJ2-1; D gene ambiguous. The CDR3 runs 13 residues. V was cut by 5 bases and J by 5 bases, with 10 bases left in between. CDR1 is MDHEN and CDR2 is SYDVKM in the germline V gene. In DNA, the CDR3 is TGTGCCAGCAGTCCCTTCCATAACAATGAGCAGTTCTTC. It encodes CASSPFHNNEQFF.